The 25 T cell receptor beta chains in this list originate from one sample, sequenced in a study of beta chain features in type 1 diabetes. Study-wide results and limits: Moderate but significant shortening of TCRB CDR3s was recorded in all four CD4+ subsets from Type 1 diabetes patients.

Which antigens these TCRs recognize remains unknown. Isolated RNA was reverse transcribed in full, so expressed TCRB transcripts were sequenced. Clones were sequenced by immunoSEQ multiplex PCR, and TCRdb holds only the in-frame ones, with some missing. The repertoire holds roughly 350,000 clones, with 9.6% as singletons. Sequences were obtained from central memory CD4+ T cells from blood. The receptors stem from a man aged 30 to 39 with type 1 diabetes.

This CDR3 is CASSLGAVYGYEQYF. CDR3 bases: TGTGCCAGCAGCTTGGGGGCAGTGTACGGCTACGAGCAGTACTTC. The chain joins TRBV5-5 to TRBJ2-7, with no clear D. The CDR3 length is 15 residues. Germline V gives CDR1 SGHKS, CDR2 YYEKEE (reference sequence). The V and J ends lost 0 bases and 3 bases respectively, with 13 bases between them.

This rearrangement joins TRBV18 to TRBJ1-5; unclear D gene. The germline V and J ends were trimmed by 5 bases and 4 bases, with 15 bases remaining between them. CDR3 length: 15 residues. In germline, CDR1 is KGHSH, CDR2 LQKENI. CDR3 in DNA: TGTGCCAGCTCAGAGTGGATTCCGGAAAATCAGCCCCAGCATTTT. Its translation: CASSEWIPENQPQHF.

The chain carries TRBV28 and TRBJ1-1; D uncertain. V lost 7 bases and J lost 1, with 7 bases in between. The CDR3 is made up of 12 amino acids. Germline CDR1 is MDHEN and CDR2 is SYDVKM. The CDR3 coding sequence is TGTGCCAGCAAAGTAACGAACACTGAAGCTTTCTTT. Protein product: CASKVTNTEAFF.

DNA for the CDR3: TGTGCCAGCAGCACTGGACTAGCGGGTTCCTACGAGCAGTACTTC. Protein product: CASSTGLAGSYEQYF. The rearrangement links TRBV5-6 to TRBJ2-7, with TRBD2 identical over 11 bases. This CDR3 comprises 15 residues. Trimming cost V 4 bases and J 1 base; bases outside gene matches: 4. The V gene's germline CDR1 is SGHDT and CDR2 YYEEEE.

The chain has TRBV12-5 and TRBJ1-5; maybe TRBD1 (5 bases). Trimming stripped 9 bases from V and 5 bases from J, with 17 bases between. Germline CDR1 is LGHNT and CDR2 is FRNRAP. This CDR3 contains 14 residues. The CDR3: CASTDSDGYQPQHF. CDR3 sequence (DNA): TGTGCTAGCACCGACAGTGATGGGTATCAGCCCCAGCATTTT. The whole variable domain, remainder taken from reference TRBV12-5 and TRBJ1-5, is DARVTQTPRHKVTEMGQEVTMRCQPILGHNTVFWYRQTMMQGLELLAYFRNRAPLDDSGMPKDRFSAEMPDATLATLKIQPSEPRDSAVYFCASTDSDGYQPQHFGDGTRLSIL.

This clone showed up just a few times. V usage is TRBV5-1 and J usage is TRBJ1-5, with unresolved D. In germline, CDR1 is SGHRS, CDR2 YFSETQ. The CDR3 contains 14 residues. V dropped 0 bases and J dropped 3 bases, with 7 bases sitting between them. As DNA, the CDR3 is TGCGCCAGCAGCTTGGGGGATAACAATCAGCCCCAGCATTTT. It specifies CASSLGDNNQPQHF.

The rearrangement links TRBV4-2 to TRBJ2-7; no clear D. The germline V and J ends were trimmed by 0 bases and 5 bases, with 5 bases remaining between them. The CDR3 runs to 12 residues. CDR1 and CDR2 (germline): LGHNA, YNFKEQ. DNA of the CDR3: TGTGCCAGCAGCCAAGAGAGAAACGAGCAGTACTTC. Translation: CASSQERNEQYF.

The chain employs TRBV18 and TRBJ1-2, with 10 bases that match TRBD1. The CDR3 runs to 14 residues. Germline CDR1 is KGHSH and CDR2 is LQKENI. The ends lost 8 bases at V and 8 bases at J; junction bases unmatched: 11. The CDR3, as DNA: TGTGCCAGCACTACGACAGGGGGCTTGGAGGGCTACACCTTC. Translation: CASTTTGGLEGYTF.

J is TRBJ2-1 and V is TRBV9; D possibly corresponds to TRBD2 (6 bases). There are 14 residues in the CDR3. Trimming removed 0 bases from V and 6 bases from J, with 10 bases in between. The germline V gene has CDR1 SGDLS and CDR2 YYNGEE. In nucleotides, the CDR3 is TGTGCCAGCAGCGTAGGGGGGGTAGGCAATGAGCAGTTCTTC. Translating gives CASSVGGVGNEQFF.

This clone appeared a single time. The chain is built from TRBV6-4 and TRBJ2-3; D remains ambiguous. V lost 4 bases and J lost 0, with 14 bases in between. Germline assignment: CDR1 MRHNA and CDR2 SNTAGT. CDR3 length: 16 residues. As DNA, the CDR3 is TGTGCCAGCAGTGTCTCACTTGGAGATAGCACAGATACGCAGTATTTT. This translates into CASSVSLGDSTDTQYF.

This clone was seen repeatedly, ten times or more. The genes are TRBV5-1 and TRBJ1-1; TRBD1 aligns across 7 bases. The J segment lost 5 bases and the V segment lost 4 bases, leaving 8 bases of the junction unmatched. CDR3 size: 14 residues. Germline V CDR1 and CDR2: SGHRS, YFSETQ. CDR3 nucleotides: TGCGCCAGCAGCCGACAGGGATCGGGGACTGAAGCTTTCTTT. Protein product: CASSRQGSGTEAFF.

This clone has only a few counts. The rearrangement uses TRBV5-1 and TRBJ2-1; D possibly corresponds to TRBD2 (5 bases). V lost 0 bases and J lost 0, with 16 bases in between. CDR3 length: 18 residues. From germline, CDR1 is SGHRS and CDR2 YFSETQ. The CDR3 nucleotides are TGCGCCAGCAGCTTGGGATGGGGAGCCCTAAGCTCCTACAATGAGCAGTTCTTC. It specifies CASSLGWGALSSYNEQFF.

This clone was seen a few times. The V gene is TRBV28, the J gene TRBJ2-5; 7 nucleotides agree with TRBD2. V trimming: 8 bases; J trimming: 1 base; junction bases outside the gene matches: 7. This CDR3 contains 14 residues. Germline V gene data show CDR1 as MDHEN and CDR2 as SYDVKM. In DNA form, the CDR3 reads TGTGCCAGCCTGGGGGGGTACGGCCAAGAGACCCAGTACTTC. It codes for CASLGGYGQETQYF.

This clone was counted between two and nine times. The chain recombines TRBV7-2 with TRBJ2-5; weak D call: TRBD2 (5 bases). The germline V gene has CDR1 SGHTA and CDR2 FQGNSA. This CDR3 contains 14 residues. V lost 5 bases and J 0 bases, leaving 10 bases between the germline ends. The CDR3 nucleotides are TGTGCCAGCAGCCCTGCGGGTAACCAAGAGACCCAGTACTTC. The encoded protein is CASSPAGNQETQYF.

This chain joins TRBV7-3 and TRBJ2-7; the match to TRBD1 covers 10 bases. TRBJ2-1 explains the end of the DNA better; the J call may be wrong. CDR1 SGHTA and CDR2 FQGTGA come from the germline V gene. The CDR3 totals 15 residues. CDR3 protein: CASSSRTGGYNEQFF. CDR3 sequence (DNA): TGTGCCAGCAGCTCCAGGACAGGGGGCTACAATGAGCAGTTCTTC.

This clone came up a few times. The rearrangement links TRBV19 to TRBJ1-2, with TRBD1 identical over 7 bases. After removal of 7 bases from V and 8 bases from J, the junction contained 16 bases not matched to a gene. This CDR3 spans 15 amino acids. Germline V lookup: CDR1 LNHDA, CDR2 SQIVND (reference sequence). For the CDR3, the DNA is TGTGCCAGTACCATGGATAGGGGGCGACTACAGGGCTACACCTTC. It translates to CASTMDRGRLQGYTF.

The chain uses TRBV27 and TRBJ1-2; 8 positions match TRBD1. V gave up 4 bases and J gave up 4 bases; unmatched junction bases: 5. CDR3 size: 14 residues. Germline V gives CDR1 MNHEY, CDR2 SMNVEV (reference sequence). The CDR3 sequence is CASSSGQGVYGYTF. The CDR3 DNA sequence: TGTGCCAGCAGTTCCGGACAGGGAGTCTATGGCTACACCTTC.

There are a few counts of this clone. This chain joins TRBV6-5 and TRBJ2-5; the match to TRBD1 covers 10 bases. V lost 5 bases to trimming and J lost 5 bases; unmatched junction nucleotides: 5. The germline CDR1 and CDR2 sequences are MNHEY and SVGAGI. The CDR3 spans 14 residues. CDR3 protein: CASSTGQGLETQYF. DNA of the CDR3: TGTGCCAGCAGTACGGGACAGGGGCTGGAGACCCAGTACTTC.

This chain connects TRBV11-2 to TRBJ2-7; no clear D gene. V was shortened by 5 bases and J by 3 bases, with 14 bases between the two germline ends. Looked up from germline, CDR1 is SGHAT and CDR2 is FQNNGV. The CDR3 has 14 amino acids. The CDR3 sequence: CASSPTRSLYEQYF. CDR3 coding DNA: TGTGCCAGCAGCCCCACGCGTAGCCTCTACGAGCAGTACTTC. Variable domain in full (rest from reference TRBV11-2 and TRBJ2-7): EAGVAQSPRYKIIEKRQSVAFWCNPISGHATLYWYQQILGQGPKLLIQFQNNGVVDDSQLPKDRFSAERLKGVDSTLKIQPAKLEDSAVYLCASSPTRSLYEQYFGPGTRLTVT.

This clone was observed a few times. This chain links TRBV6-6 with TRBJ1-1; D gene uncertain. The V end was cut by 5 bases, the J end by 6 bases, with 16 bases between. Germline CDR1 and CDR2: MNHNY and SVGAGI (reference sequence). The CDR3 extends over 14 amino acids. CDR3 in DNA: TGTGCCAGCAGTCTGATATCCGGCATTTCTGAAGCTTTCTTT. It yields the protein CASSLISGISEAFF.

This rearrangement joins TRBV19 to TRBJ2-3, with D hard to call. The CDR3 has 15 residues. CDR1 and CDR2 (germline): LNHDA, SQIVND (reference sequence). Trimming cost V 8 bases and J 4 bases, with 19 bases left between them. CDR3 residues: CASQKAGRTADTQYF. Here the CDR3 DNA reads TGTGCCAGTCAGAAGGCCGGACGTACGGCAGATACGCAGTATTTT.

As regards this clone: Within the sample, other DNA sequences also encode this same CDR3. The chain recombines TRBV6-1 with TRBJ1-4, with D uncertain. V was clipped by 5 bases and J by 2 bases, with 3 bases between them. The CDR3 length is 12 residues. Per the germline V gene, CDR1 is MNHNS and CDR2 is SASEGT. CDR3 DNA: TGTGCCAGCAGTATGACTAATGAAAAACTGTTTTTT. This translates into CASSMTNEKLFF.

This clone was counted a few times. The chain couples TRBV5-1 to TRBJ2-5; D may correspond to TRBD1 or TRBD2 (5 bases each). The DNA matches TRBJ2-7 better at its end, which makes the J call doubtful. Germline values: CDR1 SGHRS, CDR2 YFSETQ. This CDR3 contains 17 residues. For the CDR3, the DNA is TGCGCCAGCAGCTTGGGCTGGACCGGGACGGGGCGTTACGAGCAGTACTTC. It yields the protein CASSLGWTGTGRYEQYF.

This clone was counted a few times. The CDR3 loop reads CASSEYWAGLGGEQYF. As DNA, the CDR3 is TGTGCCAGCAGTGAATATTGGGCGGGTTTGGGCGGCGAGCAGTACTTC. The V call is TRBV6-1, the J call TRBJ2-7; possibly TRBD2 for D (5 bases). Looked up from germline, CDR1 is MNHNS and CDR2 is SASEGT. The CDR3 has 16 amino acids. The V end lost 2 bases, the J end lost 6 bases, and 20 bases lay between the germline ends.

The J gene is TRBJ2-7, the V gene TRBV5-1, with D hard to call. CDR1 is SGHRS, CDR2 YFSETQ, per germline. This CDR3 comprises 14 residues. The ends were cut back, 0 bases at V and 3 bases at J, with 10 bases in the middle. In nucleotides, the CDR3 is TGCGCCAGCAGCTTGGGCATACCAAACTACGAGCAGTACTTC. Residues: CASSLGIPNYEQYF.